This TCR beta chain originates from a study of T cells in Graves' hyperthyroidism and ophthalmopathy. Amplified TCR beta CDR3 regions derived from RNA transcripts. Initially, a first-round RT-PCR of the TCR CDR3 employed the HTBI primer set. TCRdb redid the calling of the multiplex PCR reads with MiXCR, one entry per CDR3 protein. The sample lists 550,000 to 700,000 distinct CDR3 sequences, approximately 44% seen once, with roughly 20% in the top ten. CDR3 size: 13 residues. Trimming stripped 6 bases from V and 14 bases from J, with 20 bases between. Germline loops: CDR1 SGHTA, CDR2 FQGTGA. This clonotype was seen once.

The sequencing sample was made of peripheral blood or thyroid tissue (not recorded which). The V and J genes are TRBV7-3 and TRBJ1-5; the D is unclear. This receptor was identified in an adult woman with Graves' disease, either hyperthyroidism or ophthalmopathy (not recorded which). CDR3 loop: CASRLASGQYEHF. For the CDR3, the DNA is TGTGCCAGCAGATTAGCAAGTGGCCAGTACGAGCATTTT.